This TCR beta chain was profiled in a study of tumor-infiltrating lymphocytes in primary liver carcinoma. Study at large: Between roughly 4.2 and 10 cm across, the tumors were all of stage T1-T3 N0M0.

Production of TCR beta cDNA used around 500 ng total RNA together with a constant-region primer. Library construction for TCR beta comprised three nested multiplex PCR rounds performed with slightly modified ARM-PCR. Each of the first two PCR rounds ran approximately 9 cycles with TRBV1-TRBV30 forward and C-beta reverse primers. TCRdb independently ran MiXCR on the multiplex PCR reads; one entry per CDR3 protein. The profile shows fewer than 25,000 distinct CDR3 sequences, approximately 70% of them singletons. General study results and limits: The study found only about 7-24% of top clones in all five tumor regions.

Of note for this clonotype: Its antigen is still unknown. Without the conserved terminal phenylalanine or tryptophan, this CDR3 likely stems from a read error.

Between about 17 and 34 mg of unsorted bulk tissue served as the source from which RNA and DNA were co-extracted. V lost 0 bases, J lost 5 bases, and 13 bases lay in between. Per the germline V gene, CDR1 is MGHRA and CDR2 is YSYEKL. The CDR3 is 15 residues long. This sequence was found in a man aged 40-49 years with primary liver carcinoma and hepatitis B virus infection. The chain combines TRBV4-1 with TRBJ1-2; D unresolved. The material sequenced was liver tumor tissue from sampling region 1. Subset denoted: tumor region T1, superior pole. The CDR3 region is CASSQDPGIVYGYTL. In DNA, the CDR3 is TGCGCCAGCAGCCAAGATCCGGGAATTGTTTATGGCTACACCCTC.